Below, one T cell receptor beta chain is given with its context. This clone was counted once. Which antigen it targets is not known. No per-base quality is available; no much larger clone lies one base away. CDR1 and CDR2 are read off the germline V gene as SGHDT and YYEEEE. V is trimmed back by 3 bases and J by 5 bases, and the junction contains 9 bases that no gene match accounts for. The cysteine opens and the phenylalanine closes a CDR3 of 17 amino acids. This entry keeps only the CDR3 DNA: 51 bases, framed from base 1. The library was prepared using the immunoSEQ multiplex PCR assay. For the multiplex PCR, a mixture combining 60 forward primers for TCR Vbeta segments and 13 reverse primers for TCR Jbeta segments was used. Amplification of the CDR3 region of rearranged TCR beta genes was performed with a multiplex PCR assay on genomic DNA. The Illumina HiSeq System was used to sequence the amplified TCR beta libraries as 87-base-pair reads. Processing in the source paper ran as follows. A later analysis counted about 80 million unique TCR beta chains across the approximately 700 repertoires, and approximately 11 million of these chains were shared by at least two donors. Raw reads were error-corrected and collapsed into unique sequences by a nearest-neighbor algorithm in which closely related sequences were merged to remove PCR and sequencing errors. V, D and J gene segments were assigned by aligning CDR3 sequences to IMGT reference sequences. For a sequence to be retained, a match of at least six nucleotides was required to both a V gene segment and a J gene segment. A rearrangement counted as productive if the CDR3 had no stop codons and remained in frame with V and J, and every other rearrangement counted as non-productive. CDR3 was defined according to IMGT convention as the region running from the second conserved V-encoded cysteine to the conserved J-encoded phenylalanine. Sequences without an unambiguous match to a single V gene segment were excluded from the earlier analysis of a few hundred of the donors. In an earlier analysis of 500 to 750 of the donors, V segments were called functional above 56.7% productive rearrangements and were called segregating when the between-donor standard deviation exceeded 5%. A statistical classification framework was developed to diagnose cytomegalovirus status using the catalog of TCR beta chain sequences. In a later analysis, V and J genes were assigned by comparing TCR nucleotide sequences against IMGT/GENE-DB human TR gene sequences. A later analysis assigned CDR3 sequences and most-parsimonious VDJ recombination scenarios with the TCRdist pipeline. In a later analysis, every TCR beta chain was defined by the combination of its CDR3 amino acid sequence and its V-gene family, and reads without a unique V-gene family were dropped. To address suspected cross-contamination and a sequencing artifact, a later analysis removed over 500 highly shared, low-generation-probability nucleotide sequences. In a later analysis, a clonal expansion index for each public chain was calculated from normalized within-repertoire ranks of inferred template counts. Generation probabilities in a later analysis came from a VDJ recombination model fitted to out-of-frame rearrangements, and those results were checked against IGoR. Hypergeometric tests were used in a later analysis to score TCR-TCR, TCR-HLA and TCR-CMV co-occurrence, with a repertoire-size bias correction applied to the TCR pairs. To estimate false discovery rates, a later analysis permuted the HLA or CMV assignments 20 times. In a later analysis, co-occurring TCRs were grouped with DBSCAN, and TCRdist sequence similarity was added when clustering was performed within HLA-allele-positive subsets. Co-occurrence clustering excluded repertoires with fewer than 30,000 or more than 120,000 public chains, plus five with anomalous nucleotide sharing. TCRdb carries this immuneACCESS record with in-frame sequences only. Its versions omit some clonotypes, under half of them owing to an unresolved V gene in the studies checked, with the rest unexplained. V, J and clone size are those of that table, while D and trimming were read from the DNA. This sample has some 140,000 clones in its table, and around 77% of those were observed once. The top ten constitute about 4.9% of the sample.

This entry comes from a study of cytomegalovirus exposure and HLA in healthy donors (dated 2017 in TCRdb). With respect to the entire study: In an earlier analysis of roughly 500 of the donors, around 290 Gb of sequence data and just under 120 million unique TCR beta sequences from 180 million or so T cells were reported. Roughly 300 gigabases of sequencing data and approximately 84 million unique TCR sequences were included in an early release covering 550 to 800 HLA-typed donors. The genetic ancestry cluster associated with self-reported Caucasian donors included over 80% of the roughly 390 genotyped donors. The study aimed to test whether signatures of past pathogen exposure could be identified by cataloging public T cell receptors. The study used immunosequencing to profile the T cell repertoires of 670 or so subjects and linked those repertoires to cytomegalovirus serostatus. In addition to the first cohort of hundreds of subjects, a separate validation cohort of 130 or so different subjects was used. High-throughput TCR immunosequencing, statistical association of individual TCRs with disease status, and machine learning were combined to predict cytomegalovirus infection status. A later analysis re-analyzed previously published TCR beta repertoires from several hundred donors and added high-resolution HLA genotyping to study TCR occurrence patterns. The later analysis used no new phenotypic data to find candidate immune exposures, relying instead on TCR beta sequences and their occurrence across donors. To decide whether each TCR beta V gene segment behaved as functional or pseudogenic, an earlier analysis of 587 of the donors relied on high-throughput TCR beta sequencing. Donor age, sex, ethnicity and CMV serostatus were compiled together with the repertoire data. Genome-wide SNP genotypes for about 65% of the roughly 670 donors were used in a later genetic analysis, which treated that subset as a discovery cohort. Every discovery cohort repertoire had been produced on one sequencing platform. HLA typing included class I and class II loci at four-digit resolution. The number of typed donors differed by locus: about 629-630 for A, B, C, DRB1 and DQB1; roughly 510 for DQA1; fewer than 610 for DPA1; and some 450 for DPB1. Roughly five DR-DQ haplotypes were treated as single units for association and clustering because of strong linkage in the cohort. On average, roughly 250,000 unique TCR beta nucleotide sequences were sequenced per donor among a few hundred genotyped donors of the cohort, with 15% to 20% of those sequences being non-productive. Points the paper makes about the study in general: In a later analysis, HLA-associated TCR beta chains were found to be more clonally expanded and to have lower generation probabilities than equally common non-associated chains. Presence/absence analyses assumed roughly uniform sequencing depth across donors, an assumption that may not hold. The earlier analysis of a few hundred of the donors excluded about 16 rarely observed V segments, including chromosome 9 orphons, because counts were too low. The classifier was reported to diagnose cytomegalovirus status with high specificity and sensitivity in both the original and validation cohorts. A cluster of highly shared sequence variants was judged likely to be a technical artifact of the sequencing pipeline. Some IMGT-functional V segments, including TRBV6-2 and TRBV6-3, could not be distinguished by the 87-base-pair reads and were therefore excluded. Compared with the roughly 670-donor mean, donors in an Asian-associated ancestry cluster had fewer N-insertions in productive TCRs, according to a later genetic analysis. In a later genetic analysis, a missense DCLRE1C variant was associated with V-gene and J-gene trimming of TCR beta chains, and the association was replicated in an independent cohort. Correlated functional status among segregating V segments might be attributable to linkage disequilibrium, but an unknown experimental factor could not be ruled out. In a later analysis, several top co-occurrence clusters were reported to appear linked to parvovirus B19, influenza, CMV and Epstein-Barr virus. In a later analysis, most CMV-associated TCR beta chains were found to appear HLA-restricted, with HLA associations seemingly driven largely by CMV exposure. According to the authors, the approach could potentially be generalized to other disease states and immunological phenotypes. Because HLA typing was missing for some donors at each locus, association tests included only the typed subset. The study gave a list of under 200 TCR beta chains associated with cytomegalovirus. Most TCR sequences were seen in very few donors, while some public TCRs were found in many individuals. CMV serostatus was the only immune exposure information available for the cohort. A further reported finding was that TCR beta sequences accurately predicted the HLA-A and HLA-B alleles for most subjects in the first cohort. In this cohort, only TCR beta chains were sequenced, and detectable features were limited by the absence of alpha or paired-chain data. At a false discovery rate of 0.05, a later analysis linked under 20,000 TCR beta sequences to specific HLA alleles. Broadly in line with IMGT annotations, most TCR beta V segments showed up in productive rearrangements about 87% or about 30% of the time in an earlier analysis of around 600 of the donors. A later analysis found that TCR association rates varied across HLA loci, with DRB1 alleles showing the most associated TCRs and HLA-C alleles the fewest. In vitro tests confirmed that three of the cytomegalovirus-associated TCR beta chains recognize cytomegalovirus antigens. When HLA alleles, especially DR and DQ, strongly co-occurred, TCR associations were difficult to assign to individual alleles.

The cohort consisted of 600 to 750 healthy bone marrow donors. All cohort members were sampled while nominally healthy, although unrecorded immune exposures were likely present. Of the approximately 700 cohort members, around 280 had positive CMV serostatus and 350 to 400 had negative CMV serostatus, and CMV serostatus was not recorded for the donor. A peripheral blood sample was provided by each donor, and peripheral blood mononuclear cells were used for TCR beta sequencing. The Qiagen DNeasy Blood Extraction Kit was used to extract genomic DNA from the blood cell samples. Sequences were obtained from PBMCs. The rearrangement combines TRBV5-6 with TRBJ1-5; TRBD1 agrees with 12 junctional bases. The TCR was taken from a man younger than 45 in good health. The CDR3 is CASSSEGGQGAYQPQHF. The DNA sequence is TGTGCCAGCAGCTCAGAGGGGGGACAGGGGGCGTATCAGCCCCAGCATTTT.